Below, 18 T cell receptor beta chains from the same sample are listed, as sequenced in a study of T cells in Graves' hyperthyroidism and ophthalmopathy. From RNA transcripts, TCR beta CDR3 regions were amplified. The primer set for the first-round RT-PCR of the TCR CDR3 was HTBI. TCRdb independently ran MiXCR on the multiplex PCR reads; one entry per CDR3 protein. Counted here are 500,000 to 600,000 distinct CDR3 sequences, about 43% occurring once; the ten biggest clones make up about 7.8%. The material sequenced was peripheral blood or thyroid tissue (not recorded which). These receptor sequences come from a woman aged 18-30 years with Graves' hyperthyroidism.

For this clonotype: The germline gene is not matched at one end of the junction; a read error may be the cause. The chain joins TRBV10-2 to TRBJ1-6; tentative D call: TRBD1 (5 bases). Germline loops: CDR1 WSHSY, CDR2 SAAADI. This CDR3 spans 15 amino acids. The CDR3 DNA is TGCGCCAGCAGTGAAGGAAAGGGGTGGAATTCACCCCCCCACTTT. It is translated as CASSEGKGWNSPPHF.

A word on this clonotype: One end of the junction does not line up with germline, which may come from a read error. This chain joins TRBV5-5 and TRBJ1-1, with 7 bases that match TRBD1. Germline CDR1 reads SGHKS; CDR2 reads YYEKEE (reference sequence). There are 15 residues in the CDR3. CDR3: CASSLRAGGRTEAFF. CDR3 nucleotide sequence: TGCGCCAGCAGCTTGAGGGCAGGGGGTAGGACTGAAGCTTTCTTT.

Only a few counts were recorded for this clonotype. The chain uses TRBV7-3 and TRBJ2-1; no firm D call. The V and J ends lost 0 bases and 7 bases respectively, with 10 bases between them. The CDR3 extends over 14 amino acids. CDR1 is SGHTA, CDR2 FQGTGA, per germline. The CDR3 DNA reads as TGTGCCAGCAGCTTAACTTTTAGGGCTAATGAGCAGTTCTTC. It specifies CASSLTFRANEQFF.

The V and J genes are TRBV6-5 and TRBJ1-1; D possibly corresponds to TRBD1 (5 bases). Germline CDR1 MNHEY, CDR2 SVGAGI. With 7 bases removed from V and 4 bases from J, the gap between germline ends came to 13 bases. CDR3 length: 13 residues. CDR3 DNA sequence: TGTGCCAGCACCAGGACTGGGGGCACTGAAGCTTTCTTT. This sequence encodes CASTRTGGTEAFF.

This clonotype was counted many times. The chain uses TRBV19 and TRBJ2-7, with a possible D match to TRBD1 (7 bases). Trimming took 5 bases from V and 0 from J, leaving 17 bases between them. The V gene's germline CDR1 is LNHDA and CDR2 SQIVND (reference sequence). The CDR3 extends over 16 amino acids. DNA of the CDR3: TGTGCCAGTAGTGTCGCGGGACAGCCGAGCTCCTACGAGCAGTACTTC. Translating it yields CASSVAGQPSSYEQYF.

This clonotype was seen many times. The chain combines TRBV6-1 with TRBJ2-2; D gene unclear. The CDR3 covers 11 residues. CDR1 and CDR2 from the germline V gene are MNHNS and SASEGT. V was shortened by 11 bases and J by 5 bases, with 9 bases between the two germline ends. CDR3 protein: CACYRTGELFF. CDR3 DNA: TGTGCCTGCTATCGAACCGGGGAGCTGTTTTTT.

This clonotype was seen ten or more times. V gene TRBV20-1 combines with J gene TRBJ1-5; a possible D gene is TRBD1 (6 bases). The germline V and J ends were trimmed by 7 bases and 3 bases, with 13 bases remaining between them. The length of the CDR3 is 13 residues. Germline lookup yields CDR1 DFQATT and CDR2 SNEGSKA (reference sequence). The CDR3 reads CSGIRDTNQPQHF. In DNA, the CDR3 is TGCAGTGGCATACGGGACACCAATCAGCCCCAGCATTTT.

This clonotype occurred many times. The chain links TRBV2 to TRBJ2-6; D not certain. V lost 6 bases and J 1 base, leaving 7 bases between the germline ends. The CDR3 totals 14 residues. Germline assignment: CDR1 SNHLY and CDR2 FYNNEI. The CDR3 DNA reads TGTGCCAGCAGGGTTGGGTCTGGGGCCAACGTCCTGACTTTC. Protein sequence: CASRVGSGANVLTF. Filled out from reference TRBV2 and TRBJ2-6, the complete variable domain reads EPEVTQTPSHQVTQMGQEVILRCVPISNHLYFYWYRQILGQKVEFLVSFYNNEISEKSEIFDDQFSVERPDGSNFTLKIRSTKLEDSAMYFCASRVGSGANVLTFGAGSRLTVL.

This clonotype was picked up many times. The V and J genes are TRBV6-5 and TRBJ1-5, with D possibly being TRBD1 (5 bases). The length of the CDR3 is 18 residues. Trimming removed 6 bases at V and 0 bases at J, with 21 bases between. Per the germline V gene, CDR1 is MNHEY and CDR2 is SVGAGI. CDR3 sequence (DNA): TGTGCCAGCAGAACACAAGGGGTTTGGTCCTTTAGCAATCAGCCCCAGCATTTT. Residues: CASRTQGVWSFSNQPQHF.

This clonotype was detected only a few times. V and J are TRBV4-2 and TRBJ2-5; 7 bases map to TRBD1. The CDR3 consists of 15 residues. With V trimmed by 2 bases and J by 2 bases, 5 bases remained unmatched. From germline, CDR1 is LGHNA and CDR2 YNFKEQ. The CDR3 spells CASSQLTGLQETQYF. CDR3 nucleotides: TGTGCCAGCAGCCAACTGACAGGGCTGCAAGAGACCCAGTACTTC.

This clonotype was counted ten times or more. The chain links TRBV20-1 to TRBJ2-5; TRBD2 aligns across 13 bases. The CDR3 is 14 residues long. Germline CDR1 and CDR2: DFQATT and SNEGSKA (reference sequence). Losses at the gene ends were 6 bases for V and 5 bases for J; bases not matched to a gene: 6. CDR3 DNA: TGCAGTGCCCGCGGGACTAGCGGGATTGAGACCCAGTACTTC. Protein: CSARGTSGIETQYF.

About this clonotype itself: A much larger clone sits a single nucleotide away, making a read error possible. Because the CDR3 is missing its conserved closing phenylalanine or tryptophan, this is likely a read error. The chain employs TRBV19 and TRBJ1-1; weak D call: TRBD1 (6 bases). Trimming shortened V by 9 bases and J by 6 bases, and 14 bases separated the two germline ends. The V gene's germline CDR1 is LNHDA and CDR2 SQIVND (reference sequence). CDR3 length: 12 amino acids. The CDR3 sequence is CASARQGSEAFL. For the CDR3, the DNA is TGTGCCAGCGCCCGGCAGGGGTCTGAAGCTTTCCTT.

This clonotype was found many times. The rearrangement uses TRBV12-3 or TRBV12-4 and TRBJ2-5; 8 nucleotides line up with TRBD1. CDR3 length: 13 amino acids. J gave up 4 bases and V 6 bases, and 4 bases lay outside the gene matches. The CDR3 sequence: CASSPTGGETQYF. Here the CDR3 DNA reads TGTGCCAGCAGCCCAACAGGGGGAGAGACCCAGTACTTC.

This clonotype has ten or more counts. This sequence joins TRBV20-1 and TRBJ1-5; a weak D match, TRBD1 (6 bases). V dropped 3 bases and J dropped 3 bases, with 12 bases sitting between them. Looked up from germline, CDR1 is DFQATT and CDR2 is SNEGSKA (reference sequence). The CDR3 covers 14 residues. The CDR3 region has the DNA TGCAGTGCTAGGAGGGGGGCTTACAATCAGCCCCAGCATTTT. Its protein product is CSARRGAYNQPQHF.

This chain joins TRBV11-3 and TRBJ2-2; D is possibly TRBD1 (6 bases). V was shortened by 3 bases and J by 3 bases, with 11 bases between the two germline ends. The CDR3 contains 15 residues. Germline loops: CDR1 SGHNT, CDR2 YENEEA. The CDR3 DNA follows: TGTGCCAGCAGCTTGATGGACAGCTACACCGGGGAGCTGTTTTTT. Translation gives CASSLMDSYTGELFF.

This clonotype was found many times. The chain uses TRBV10-2 and TRBJ2-7, with 9 bases fitting TRBD2. Germline CDR1 and CDR2: WSHSY and SAAADI. The CDR3 has 19 residues. V shed 4 bases and J 3 bases; nucleotides not matched to a gene: 19. The CDR3 loop is CASSGDSRAGLAFFYEQYF. The CDR3 DNA sequence: TGCGCCAGCAGTGGGGACAGTAGGGCCGGACTAGCGTTCTTCTACGAGCAGTACTTC.

This clonotype has a count of ten or more. The chain's CDR3 is CASSLGTGRYEQYF. CDR3 bases: TGTGCCAGCAGTCTCGGGACAGGGAGGTACGAGCAGTACTTC. V is TRBV27 and J is TRBJ2-7; TRBD1 matches at 9 bases. CDR1 and CDR2 (germline): MNHEY, SMNVEV (reference sequence). The ends lost 5 bases at V and 4 bases at J; junction bases unmatched: 6. This CDR3 has 14 amino acids.

The chain uses TRBV19 and TRBJ1-6; possible D gene TRBD1, 5 bases. CDR1 LNHDA and CDR2 SQIVND come from the germline V gene (reference sequence). V dropped 6 bases and J dropped 3 bases, with 6 bases sitting between them. The CDR3 has 13 residues. The CDR3 DNA sequence: TGTGCCAGTAGCCAGGGCTATAATTCACCCCTCCACTTT. Translating it yields CASSQGYNSPLHF.